A selection of T cell receptor beta chains follows, all from one sample in a study of blood T cell repertoires in COVID-19. TCRdb keeps only in-frame clones here, not all; method: immunoSEQ multiplex PCR. Among some 120,000 clones, around 89% were seen once, and the ten largest hold less than 2%. Sequenced input: peripheral blood. These TCRs come from a human donor in a cohort sampled during active COVID-19. Each CDR3 is given with its conserved first and last residue. D genes are given only for firm matches. Some rows mark clone size as missing; the rest say once, few, many or name a class of expanded clone.

V: TRBV11-2; size: once; J: TRBJ2-7; D: TRBD2; CDR3: CASSLAGGSGAYEQYF; DNA: TGTGCCAGCAGCTTGGCGGGGGGCAGTGGAGCCTACGAGCAGTACTTC
V: TRBV5-5; size: few; J: TRBJ1-1; D: .; CDR3: CASSLDMNTEAFF; DNA: TGTGCCAGCAGCTTGGACATGAACACTGAAGCTTTCTTT
V: TRBV5-1; size: .; J: TRBJ2-3; D: TRBD1; CDR3: CASSPGQGALTDTQYF; DNA: TGCGCCAGCAGCCCTGGACAGGGGGCTTTGACAGATACGCAGTATTTT
V: TRBV2; size: .; J: TRBJ1-5; D: .; CDR3: CASSMTIAGDNQPQHF; DNA: TGTGCCAGCAGTATGACGATTGCAGGCGACAATCAGCCCCAGCATTTT
V: TRBV28; size: .; J: TRBJ2-7; D: .; CDR3: CASENRVLNEQYF; DNA: TGTGCCAGCGAAAACAGGGTTTTGAACGAGCAGTACTTC
V: TRBV2; size: .; J: TRBJ2-7; D: TRBD2; CDR3: CASSAVISGASYEQYF; DNA: TGTGCCAGCAGTGCAGTCATCAGCGGGGCCTCCTACGAGCAGTACTTC
V: TRBV11-2; size: .; J: TRBJ2-6; D: TRBD2; CDR3: CASSLMRGGRAGANVLTF; DNA: TGTGCCAGCAGCTTAATGCGGGGGGGCCGGGCTGGGGCCAACGTCCTGACTTTC
V: TRBV11-2; size: few; J: TRBJ2-2; D: .; CDR3: CASSARRAEDTGELFF; DNA: TGTGCCAGCAGCGCGAGGAGGGCCGAGGACACCGGGGAGCTGTTTTTT
V: TRBV9; size: .; J: TRBJ2-5; D: .; CDR3: CASSVDLRGQETQYF; DNA: TGTGCCAGCAGCGTAGATTTGCGCGGCCAAGAGACCCAGTACTTC
V: TRBV2; size: .; J: TRBJ1-1; D: .; CDR3: CASNTQGAFGTEAFF; DNA: TGTGCCAGCAATACACAGGGCGCTTTTGGCACTGAAGCTTTCTTT
V: TRBV6-5; size: .; J: TRBJ2-7; D: TRBD2; CDR3: CASTRAGKPYEQYF; DNA: TGTGCCAGCACTCGAGCGGGGAAGCCCTACGAGCAGTACTTC
V: TRBV2; size: .; J: TRBJ2-2; D: .; CDR3: CASSEFTGRGTGELFF; DNA: TGTGCCAGCAGTGAATTCACAGGACGGGGGACCGGGGAGCTGTTTTTT
V: TRBV12-3/TRBV12-4; size: .; J: TRBJ2-5; D: .; CDR3: CASSGTYQETQYF; DNA: TGTGCCAGCAGTGGGACATACCAAGAGACCCAGTACTTC
V: TRBV4-1; size: .; J: TRBJ2-1; D: TRBD1; CDR3: CASGGTGGLWNEQFF; DNA: TGCGCCAGCGGGGGGACAGGGGGCTTGTGGAATGAGCAGTTCTTC
V: TRBV7-9; size: few; J: TRBJ2-7; D: TRBD1; CDR3: CASSLGLPGQGHEQYF; DNA: TGTGCCAGCAGCTTAGGACTCCCGGGACAGGGCCACGAGCAGTACTTC
V: TRBV7-6; size: .; J: TRBJ2-1; D: TRBD1; CDR3: CASSRSRGQKNNEQFF; DNA: TGTGCCAGCAGTCGCTCCCGGGGACAGAAAAACAATGAGCAGTTCTTC
V: TRBV3-1/TRBV3-2; size: .; J: TRBJ2-1; D: .; CDR3: CASSLGGRVSEQFF; DNA: TGTGCCAGCAGCCTCGGAGGTCGGGTCAGTGAGCAGTTCTTC
V: TRBV28; size: .; J: TRBJ2-1; D: TRBD1; CDR3: CASSWGTGYNEQFF; DNA: TGTGCCAGCAGCTGGGGGACAGGCTACAATGAGCAGTTCTTC
V: TRBV19; size: .; J: TRBJ2-3; D: .; CDR3: CASKQESGTDTQYF; DNA: TGTGCCAGCAAACAGGAATCCGGCACAGATACGCAGTATTTT
V: TRBV5-1; size: .; J: TRBJ2-7; D: .; CDR3: CASSLGTSTLYEQYF; DNA: TGCGCCAGCAGCTTGGGGACTTCAACCCTCTACGAGCAGTACTTC
V: TRBV28; size: few; J: TRBJ2-1; D: .; CDR3: CASQLLPTGSYEQFF; DNA: TGTGCCAGCCAACTGCTACCGACAGGTTCCTATGAGCAGTTCTTC
V: TRBV18; size: once; J: TRBJ2-1; D: .; CDR3: CASSPRRDYTNEQFF; DNA: TGTGCCAGCTCACCACGCCGGGATTATACCAATGAGCAGTTCTTC
V: TRBV6-6; size: .; J: TRBJ2-1; D: TRBD2; CDR3: CASSSTSGREDNEQFF; DNA: TGTGCCAGCAGTTCAACTAGCGGGAGGGAGGACAATGAGCAGTTCTTC
V: TRBV15; size: once; J: TRBJ1-2; D: TRBD1; CDR3: CATSSAGTGGGLYGYTF; DNA: TGTGCCACCAGCAGCGCCGGGACAGGGGGCGGACTCTATGGCTACACCTTC
V: TRBV19; size: .; J: TRBJ1-1; D: TRBD1; CDR3: CASSIVQGGTEAFF; DNA: TGTGCCAGTAGTATAGTCCAGGGGGGCACTGAAGCTTTCTTT
V: TRBV19; size: .; J: TRBJ2-5; D: .; CDR3: CASLKRKPQYF; DNA: TGTGCCAGCCTCAAGCGGAAACCACAGTACTTC
V: TRBV23-1; size: .; J: TRBJ2-6; D: .; CDR3: CASSQSLRCGANVLTF; DNA: TGCGCCAGCAGTCAATCGTTGCGCTGTGGGGCCAACGTCCTGACTTTC
V: TRBV6-5; size: once; J: TRBJ2-3; D: .; CDR3: CASRALGSSTDTQYF; DNA: TGTGCCAGCAGAGCACTAGGTTCTAGCACAGATACGCAGTATTTT
V: TRBV25-1; size: .; J: TRBJ1-4; D: .; CDR3: CASTSSGATNEKLFF; DNA: TGTGCCAGCACTAGCTCAGGGGCAACTAATGAAAAACTGTTTTTT
V: TRBV14; size: .; J: TRBJ2-7; D: .; CDR3: CASSPQITGSEQYF; DNA: TGTGCCAGCAGCCCACAAATCACAGGCAGTGAGCAGTACTTC
V: TRBV7-2; size: .; J: TRBJ2-1; D: .; CDR3: CASSLDRLGYNEQFF; DNA: TGTGCCAGCAGCTTAGACAGGTTGGGGTACAATGAGCAGTTCTTC
V: TRBV7-7; size: many; J: TRBJ2-2; D: TRBD1; CDR3: CASSPTGTGITGELFF; DNA: TGTGCTAGCAGCCCTACCGGGACAGGGATCACCGGGGAGCTGTTTTTT
V: TRBV9; size: .; J: TRBJ2-1; D: .; CDR3: CASSVAYTEQFF; DNA: TGTGCCAGCAGCGTAGCTTACACTGAGCAGTTCTTC
V: TRBV2; size: .; J: TRBJ1-2; D: .; CDR3: CASSEYWEGYTF; DNA: TGTGCCAGCAGTGAATACTGGGAGGGCTACACCTTC
V: TRBV30; size: once; J: TRBJ2-7; D: TRBD1; CDR3: CAWSGSGQVSYEQYF; DNA: TGTGCCTGGAGTGGATCGGGACAGGTCTCCTACGAGCAGTACTTC
V: TRBV6-1; size: .; J: TRBJ2-3; D: TRBD1; CDR3: CASSGGQGGFRDTQYF; DNA: TGTGCCAGCAGTGGAGGACAGGGGGGTTTCAGAGATACGCAGTATTTT
V: TRBV21-1; size: .; J: TRBJ2-2; D: .; CDR3: CASSQRGHEHRGAVF; DNA: TGTGCCAGCTCCCAGCGGGGTCACGAACACCGGGGAGCTGTTTTT
V: TRBV6-4; size: .; J: TRBJ2-3; D: TRBD2; CDR3: CASSDSPSSGMGDTQYF; DNA: TGTGCCAGCAGTGACAGCCCTTCTAGCGGGATGGGAGATACGCAGTATTTT
V: TRBV21-1; size: .; J: TRBJ1-6; D: .; CDR3: CASSKEDARGSPLHF; DNA: TGTGCCAGCAGCAAAGAAGACGCGCGGGGTTCACCCCTCCACTTT
V: TRBV12-3/TRBV12-4; size: .; J: TRBJ2-5; D: .; CDR3: CASSLQHQETQYF; DNA: TGTGCCAGCAGTTTACAACATCAAGAGACCCAGTACTTC
V: TRBV5-6; size: once; J: TRBJ2-1; D: TRBD1; CDR3: CASSLGTGLRDEQFF; DNA: TGTGCCAGCAGCTTGGGGACAGGGCTCAGGGATGAGCAGTTCTTC
V: TRBV19; size: .; J: TRBJ2-3; D: TRBD2; CDR3: CASSNGGGNTDTQYF; DNA: TGTGCCAGTAGTAACGGCGGGGGAAACACAGATACGCAGTATTTT
V: TRBV7-9; size: .; J: TRBJ1-6; D: .; CDR3: CASRPPQGGSPLHF; DNA: TGTGCCAGCAGACCTCCCCAGGGTGGATCACCCCTCCACTTT
V: TRBV2; size: .; J: TRBJ1-4; D: TRBD1; CDR3: CASSENPGQGGEKLFF; DNA: TGTGCCAGCAGTGAAAACCCGGGACAGGGTGGGGAAAAACTGTTTTTT
V: TRBV6-5; size: .; J: TRBJ2-5; D: TRBD2; CDR3: CAKIREDRLAGGLYF; DNA: TGTGCCAAGATTAGGGAGGACAGATTAGCGGGAGGCCTGTACTTC
V: TRBV5-1; size: once; J: TRBJ1-1; D: TRBD1; CDR3: CASSLAGQSNTEAFF; DNA: TGCGCCAGCAGCTTGGCGGGACAGTCGAACACTGAAGCTTTCTTT
V: TRBV28; size: .; J: TRBJ1-1; D: .; CDR3: CASSFQGNTEAFF; DNA: TGTGCCAGCAGTTTTCAGGGGAACACTGAAGCTTTCTTT
V: TRBV27; size: once; J: TRBJ2-1; D: .; CDR3: CASSRGSQPPYNEQFF; DNA: TGTGCCAGCAGCCGGGGGAGCCAGCCGCCCTACAATGAGCAGTTCTTC
V: TRBV9; size: .; J: TRBJ2-3; D: .; CDR3: CARSGLGGAEFSTDTQYF; DNA: TGTGCCCGCAGCGGGCTGGGGGGGGCGGAGTTTAGCACAGATACGCAGTATTTT
V: TRBV7-9; size: .; J: TRBJ2-7; D: TRBD1; CDR3: CASSDKMTGGEAYEQYF; DNA: TGTGCCAGCAGCGATAAAATGACAGGGGGAGAGGCCTACGAGCAGTACTTC
V: TRBV2; size: .; J: TRBJ2-3; D: TRBD1; CDR3: CASSDRGQGMDTQYF; DNA: TGTGCCAGCAGTGATCGGGGACAGGGAATGGATACGCAGTATTTT
V: TRBV28; size: .; J: TRBJ2-7; D: .; CDR3: CASSLILAEPSYEQYF; DNA: TGTGCCAGCAGTTTAATCCTCGCGGAACCTTCCTACGAGCAGTACTTC
V: TRBV27; size: .; J: TRBJ2-5; D: .; CDR3: CASSSTGRGRQYTQYF; DNA: TGTGCCAGCAGTTCTACAGGGCGGGGGCGACAATATACCCAGTACTTC
V: TRBV7-2; size: .; J: TRBJ2-7; D: .; CDR3: CASSGDLGSSYEQYF; DNA: TGTGCCAGCAGCGGGGATTTGGGGAGCTCCTACGAGCAGTACTTC
V: TRBV4-1; size: .; J: TRBJ2-7; D: .; CDR3: CASSHLDFYEQYF; DNA: TGCGCCAGCAGCCACTTGGACTTTTACGAGCAGTACTTC
V: TRBV30; size: once; J: TRBJ1-2; D: .; CDR3: CAWSLRGGDYGYTF; DNA: TGTGCCTGGAGCCTACGTGGGGGGGATTATGGCTACACCTTC
V: TRBV18; size: .; J: TRBJ2-1; D: TRBD2; CDR3: CASSPPGSGASNEQFF; DNA: TGTGCCAGCTCACCCCCGGGTAGCGGGGCTTCCAATGAGCAGTTCTTC
V: TRBV7-9; size: .; J: TRBJ2-5; D: TRBD1; CDR3: CASSRGQGPQETQYF; DNA: TGTGCCAGCAGCCGGGGACAGGGGCCCCAAGAGACCCAGTACTTC
V: TRBV29-1; size: .; J: TRBJ2-7; D: TRBD1; CDR3: CSARQGAQEQYF; DNA: TGCAGCGCTCGACAGGGGGCACAAGAGCAGTACTTC